Listed below are T cell receptor beta chains from one sample, sequenced in a study of blood T cell repertoires in COVID-19. Some clones are missing from TCRdb's copy, which holds only in-frame ones; the method was immunoSEQ multiplex PCR. The sample lists about 140,000 clones; roughly 79% were seen once. Sequencing was carried out using peripheral blood. These receptors originate from a man aged 45 to 65 with active or convalescent COVID-19. The CDR3 runs from the conserved cysteine through the conserved F or W. The D gene is left open where the match is weak. A clone size is listed for some rows: how often the clone was seen (once, few, many), or a class if it is expanded.

CDR3nt: TGTGCCAGCAGTTTGTACAGGGGGCATGGCTACACCTTC
CDR3aa: CASSLYRGHGYTF
d_gene: TRBD1
abundance: -
j_gene: TRBJ1-2
v_gene: TRBV6-5

CDR3nt: TGTGCCAGCAGTCCCAATTGGGCGGGGTCGGCCTACGAGCAGTACTTC
CDR3aa: CASSPNWAGSAYEQYF
d_gene: -
abundance: -
j_gene: TRBJ2-7
v_gene: TRBV27

CDR3nt: TGTGCCAGCAGTTCATCCACTTCCACAGGGGCTAGGGAGACCCAGTACTTC
CDR3aa: CASSSSTSTGARETQYF
d_gene: TRBD1
abundance: once
j_gene: TRBJ2-5
v_gene: TRBV6-8

CDR3nt: TGTGCCTGGAGTGTCCGGACAGGTCACGGCGGGGAGCTGTTTTTT
CDR3aa: CAWSVRTGHGGELFF
d_gene: TRBD1
abundance: -
j_gene: TRBJ2-2
v_gene: TRBV30

CDR3nt: TGTGCCAGCAGCTTAGTATACAGTAACTATGGCTACACCTTC
CDR3aa: CASSLVYSNYGYTF
d_gene: -
abundance: -
j_gene: TRBJ1-2
v_gene: TRBV7-8

CDR3nt: TGCGCCAGCAGCCTGGGACAGAACCATTCACCCCTCCACTTT
CDR3aa: CASSLGQNHSPLHF
d_gene: TRBD1
abundance: few
j_gene: TRBJ1-6
v_gene: TRBV5-1

CDR3nt: TGTGCCATCAGTGAGACTCTAGCGAAAGAGACCCAGTACTTC
CDR3aa: CAISETLAKETQYF
d_gene: -
abundance: few
j_gene: TRBJ2-5
v_gene: TRBV10-3

CDR3nt: TGTGCCAGCAGCCTAGGGCTAGCGGCACAAGAGACCCAGTACTTC
CDR3aa: CASSLGLAAQETQYF
d_gene: TRBD2
abundance: once
j_gene: TRBJ2-5
v_gene: TRBV7-3

CDR3nt: TGTGCCATCGGACAGGGTTCTGGGGCCAACGTCCTGACTTTC
CDR3aa: CAIGQGSGANVLTF
d_gene: TRBD1
abundance: -
j_gene: TRBJ2-6
v_gene: TRBV10-3

CDR3nt: TGTGCCAGCAGCGAGGGACACCACTCGTACGAGCAGTACTTC
CDR3aa: CASSEGHHSYEQYF
d_gene: -
abundance: -
j_gene: TRBJ2-7
v_gene: TRBV5-4

CDR3nt: TGTGCCAGCAGCTTGGGGTACAGCGGGAGGGCCTCCGAGCAGTACTTC
CDR3aa: CASSLGYSGRASEQYF
d_gene: TRBD2
abundance: few
j_gene: TRBJ2-7
v_gene: TRBV7-2

CDR3nt: TGCAGCGTTGAACTTATGACAGGGTACGAGCAGTACTTC
CDR3aa: CSVELMTGYEQYF
d_gene: TRBD1
abundance: -
j_gene: TRBJ2-7
v_gene: TRBV29-1

CDR3nt: TGTGCCAGCAGTTTAGGTGGGGGCCCCTACAATGAGCAGTTCTTC
CDR3aa: CASSLGGGPYNEQFF
d_gene: -
abundance: once
j_gene: TRBJ2-1
v_gene: TRBV27

CDR3nt: TGTGCCAGCAGTAGACTAGCGGGAGGTAGGGGCAATGAGCAGTTCTTC
CDR3aa: CASSRLAGGRGNEQFF
d_gene: TRBD2
abundance: -
j_gene: TRBJ2-1
v_gene: TRBV2

CDR3nt: TGTGCCAGCAACCCTCCAGGGGGCCTTAGCAATCAGCCCCAGCATTTT
CDR3aa: CASNPPGGLSNQPQHF
d_gene: TRBD1
abundance: -
j_gene: TRBJ1-5
v_gene: TRBV28

CDR3nt: TGTGCCAGCAGCCCCTCGTACACCGGGGAGCTGTTTTTT
CDR3aa: CASSPSYTGELFF
d_gene: -
abundance: few
j_gene: TRBJ2-2
v_gene: TRBV3-1/TRBV3-2

CDR3nt: TGTGCTAGTGGCCCCACGGGGAACACTGAAGCTTTCTTT
CDR3aa: CASGPTGNTEAFF
d_gene: -
abundance: -
j_gene: TRBJ1-1
v_gene: TRBV12-5

CDR3nt: TGTGCCAGCAGCTTAACGGACAGCTCTAGGGCCAACGTCCTGACTTTC
CDR3aa: CASSLTDSSRANVLTF
d_gene: -
abundance: -
j_gene: TRBJ2-6
v_gene: TRBV7-3

CDR3nt: TGTGCCAGCTCAGCGGGACTCCCCAGCAATCAGCCCCAGCATTTT
CDR3aa: CASSAGLPSNQPQHF
d_gene: -
abundance: -
j_gene: TRBJ1-5
v_gene: TRBV18

CDR3nt: TGTGCCAGCAGTTACTCTTCGGGGAACCAAGAGACCCAGTACTTC
CDR3aa: CASSYSSGNQETQYF
d_gene: -
abundance: -
j_gene: TRBJ2-5
v_gene: TRBV6-5

CDR3nt: TGTGCCAAACAGGATGAATCAGGATTTCCTAGCAATCAGCCCCAGCATTTT
CDR3aa: CAKQDESGFPSNQPQHF
d_gene: -
abundance: -
j_gene: TRBJ1-5
v_gene: TRBV27

CDR3nt: TGTGCCAGCAGCGGGGTCGGGGGCAATCAGCCCCAGCATTTT
CDR3aa: CASSGVGGNQPQHF
d_gene: -
abundance: -
j_gene: TRBJ1-5
v_gene: TRBV7-6

CDR3nt: TGCGCCAGCAGCTTAGGGGGTAAGGAGCAGTACTTC
CDR3aa: CASSLGGKEQYF
d_gene: -
abundance: -
j_gene: TRBJ2-7
v_gene: TRBV5-1

CDR3nt: TGTGCCAGCAGCTGGGAGGACGGTAGTAGCTCTGGAAACACCATATATTTT
CDR3aa: CASSWEDGSSSGNTIYF
d_gene: -
abundance: -
j_gene: TRBJ1-3
v_gene: TRBV7-9

CDR3nt: TGTGCCAGCAGCTTAGAACAGATTGGCTACACCTTC
CDR3aa: CASSLEQIGYTF
d_gene: -
abundance: -
j_gene: TRBJ1-2
v_gene: TRBV13

CDR3nt: TGTGCCAGCAGCCAGAGACAGGGAACGAACACTGAAGCTTTCTTT
CDR3aa: CASSQRQGTNTEAFF
d_gene: TRBD1
abundance: -
j_gene: TRBJ1-1
v_gene: TRBV7-2

CDR3nt: TGTGCCAGCTCACCATCAGGGACAGGGGCCGAGCAGTACTTC
CDR3aa: CASSPSGTGAEQYF
d_gene: TRBD1
abundance: once
j_gene: TRBJ2-7
v_gene: TRBV18

CDR3nt: TGCGCCAGCAGCTTGGAAACGGGGGGCACAGATACGCAGTATTTT
CDR3aa: CASSLETGGTDTQYF
d_gene: -
abundance: -
j_gene: TRBJ2-3
v_gene: TRBV5-1

CDR3nt: TGTGCCAGCAGTCCGCTGACTAGCGGGATCACAGATACGCAGTATTTT
CDR3aa: CASSPLTSGITDTQYF
d_gene: TRBD2
abundance: -
j_gene: TRBJ2-3
v_gene: TRBV28

CDR3nt: TGTGCCAGTAGTCCCGGGACAGGGGTGACAGATACGCAGTATTTT
CDR3aa: CASSPGTGVTDTQYF
d_gene: TRBD1
abundance: -
j_gene: TRBJ2-3
v_gene: TRBV19

CDR3nt: TGTGCCAGCAGCTTAGCCGGGGGGACTGGAAACACCATATATTTT
CDR3aa: CASSLAGGTGNTIYF
d_gene: -
abundance: -
j_gene: TRBJ1-3
v_gene: TRBV7-9

CDR3nt: TGCGCCAGCAGTGAGTATCGGGCGGGAGTGATTCAGTACTTC
CDR3aa: CASSEYRAGVIQYF
d_gene: TRBD2
abundance: once
j_gene: TRBJ2-4
v_gene: TRBV10-1

CDR3nt: TGTGCCAGCAGACCCGGACAGGGCCTGGGGTCCTATAATTCACCCCTCCACTTT
CDR3aa: CASRPGQGLGSYNSPLHF
d_gene: TRBD1
abundance: once
j_gene: TRBJ1-6
v_gene: TRBV27

CDR3nt: TGTGCCAGCAGTACCGGGACTAGGGGGCTGACGCAGTTCTTC
CDR3aa: CASSTGTRGLTQFF
d_gene: -
abundance: -
j_gene: TRBJ2-1
v_gene: TRBV2

CDR3nt: TGTGCCAGTAATGAGGGATCCGCAACTAATGAAAAACTGTTTTTT
CDR3aa: CASNEGSATNEKLFF
d_gene: -
abundance: -
j_gene: TRBJ1-4
v_gene: TRBV19

CDR3nt: TGTGCCAGCAGCTTCGGAGCCCTGAACACTGAAGCTTTCTTT
CDR3aa: CASSFGALNTEAFF
d_gene: -
abundance: -
j_gene: TRBJ1-1
v_gene: TRBV7-3

CDR3nt: TGTGCCACCAGTGATCCAGGTAGGACAGATACGCAGTATTTT
CDR3aa: CATSDPGRTDTQYF
d_gene: -
abundance: -
j_gene: TRBJ2-3
v_gene: TRBV24-1

CDR3nt: TGTGCCACCAGTGATAACCGGGCCACGGGACTGATAACAGATACGCAGTATTTT
CDR3aa: CATSDNRATGLITDTQYF
d_gene: -
abundance: -
j_gene: TRBJ2-3
v_gene: TRBV24-1

CDR3nt: TGTGCCAGCAGCTTAAGCCCTAGCGGGAGAGAGACCCAGTACTTC
CDR3aa: CASSLSPSGRETQYF
d_gene: TRBD2
abundance: few
j_gene: TRBJ2-5
v_gene: TRBV7-8

CDR3nt: TGTGCCAGCAGCTTGTACGGGACATCGAACACCGGGGAGCTGTTTTTT
CDR3aa: CASSLYGTSNTGELFF
d_gene: -
abundance: -
j_gene: TRBJ2-2
v_gene: TRBV5-5